The clone carrying this TCR beta chain was detected ten times or more. The data derive from a study of neurological immune-mediated disorders. Germline V CDR1 and CDR2: SGHDT, YYEEEE. The CDR3 extends over 15 amino acids. The V and J ends lost 2 bases and 7 bases, in that order; junction bases with no gene match: 7. In TCRdb, the 5' RACE reads were re-called with MiXCR into one record per CDR3 protein. Among 59,000 or so distinct CDR3 sequences listed, about 12% were seen once. The rearrangement joins TRBV5-6 to TRBJ2-1, with TRBD2 matching 9 bases. Sequenced material: PBMCs. The clonotype originates from a woman aged 60-75 years with HTLV-1-associated myelopathy (HAM/TSP). The chain's CDR3 is CASSFSMSGRNEQFF. In DNA form, the CDR3 reads TGTGCCAGCAGCTTTTCCATGAGCGGGAGGAATGAGCAGTTCTTC.